This T cell receptor beta chain was identified during a study of beta chain features in type 1 diabetes. Study summary: Investigators examined some 100 million sorted cells across all samples. Notes on the study in general: For patients, the naive, central memory and Treg TCRB repertoires appeared more alike than for healthy donors. In every one of the four CD4+ subsets, TCRB CDR3s were moderately but significantly shorter in Type 1 diabetes patients.

Reverse transcription of all isolated RNA meant that expressed TCRB transcripts were sequenced. Repertoires were generated with immunoSEQ multiplex PCR, while TCRdb's copy carries only in-frame clones and drops some. Of over 650,000 clones in the sample, over 12% were seen once. Comments on this clone: What it binds is not known.

Per germline, CDR1 MNHEY and CDR2 SVGAGI. Trimming left V 6 bases short and J 4 bases short, with 13 bases between. The CDR3 totals 13 residues. Only one heparinised blood draw was taken per donor, and its volume averaged about 120 mL. This receptor was taken from a man in his late teens or twenties with type 1 diabetes. The chain recombines TRBV6-5 with TRBJ2-7, with D possibly being TRBD1 (6 bases). Source material: naive CD4+ T cells from blood. The CDR3 region has the DNA TGTGCCAGCAGCCTGACAGGAAAATACGAGCAGTACTTC. Its translation is CASSLTGKYEQYF.